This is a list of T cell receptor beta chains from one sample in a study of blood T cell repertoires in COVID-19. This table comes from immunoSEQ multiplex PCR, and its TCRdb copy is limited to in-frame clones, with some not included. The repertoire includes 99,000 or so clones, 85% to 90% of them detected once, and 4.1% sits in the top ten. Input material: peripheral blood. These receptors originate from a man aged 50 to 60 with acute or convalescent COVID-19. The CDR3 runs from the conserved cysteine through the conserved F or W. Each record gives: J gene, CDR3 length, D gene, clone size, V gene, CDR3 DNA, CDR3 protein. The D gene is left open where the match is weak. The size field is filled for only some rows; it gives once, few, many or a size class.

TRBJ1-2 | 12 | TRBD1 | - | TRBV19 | TGTGCCAGTAGCCGGGACAGGGATGGCTACACCTTC | CASSRDRDGYTF
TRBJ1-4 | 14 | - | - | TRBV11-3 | TGTGCCAGCAGCTTAGGCAGACTAAATGAAAAACTGTTTTTT | CASSLGRLNEKLFF
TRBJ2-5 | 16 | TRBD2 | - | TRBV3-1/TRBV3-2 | TGTGCCAGCAGCTTCCGACTAGCGGGCGTACAAGAGACCCAGTACTTC | CASSFRLAGVQETQYF
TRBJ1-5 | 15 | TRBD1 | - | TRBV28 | TGTGCCACCAAACCGGGACAGGGTGTTTTTCAGCCCCAGCATTTT | CATKPGQGVFQPQHF
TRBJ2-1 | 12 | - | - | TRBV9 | TGTGCCAGCAGCGCAGGTTACAATGAGCAGTTCTTC | CASSAGYNEQFF
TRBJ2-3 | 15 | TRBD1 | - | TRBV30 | TGTGCCTGGAGTGGGGGACAGGTTAATAGAAATACGCAGTATTTT | CAWSGGQVNRNTQYF
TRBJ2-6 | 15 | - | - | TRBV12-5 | TGTGCTAGTGGTCGGGAATACTCTGGGGCCAACGTCCTGACTTTC | CASGREYSGANVLTF
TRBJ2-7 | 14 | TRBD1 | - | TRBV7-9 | TGTGCCAGCAGTTCCGGGACAGGCCCCTACGAGCAGTACTTC | CASSSGTGPYEQYF
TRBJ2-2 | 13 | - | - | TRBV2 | TGTGCCAGCAGGGACTTGGGCACCGGGGAGCTGTTTTTT | CASRDLGTGELFF
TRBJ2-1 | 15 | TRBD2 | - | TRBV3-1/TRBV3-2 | TGTGCCAGCAGCCCGGGGGGGGGCAGGCCCAGGGAGCAGTTCTTC | CASSPGGGRPREQFF
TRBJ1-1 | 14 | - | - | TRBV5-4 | TGTGCCAGCAGCCAACCACAGAGGAACACTGAAGCTTTCTTT | CASSQPQRNTEAFF
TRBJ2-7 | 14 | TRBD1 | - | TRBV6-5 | TGTGCCAGCAGCCGGGACAGGGAGGGCTACGAGCAGTACTTC | CASSRDREGYEQYF
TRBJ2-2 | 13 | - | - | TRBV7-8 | TGTGCCAGCAGCTTGGCAGGGACCGGGGAGCTGTTTTTT | CASSLAGTGELFF
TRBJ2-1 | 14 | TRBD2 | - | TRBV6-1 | TGTGCCAGCAGTGAAGGGAGCGGGGGGAACGAGCAGTTCTTC | CASSEGSGGNEQFF
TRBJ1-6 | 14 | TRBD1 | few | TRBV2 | TGTGCCAGCAGTGTCCTGACAGGGGTTTCACCCCTCCACTTT | CASSVLTGVSPLHF
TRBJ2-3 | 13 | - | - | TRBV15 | TGTGCCACCAGCGGGGGGGCCACAGATACGCAGTATTTT | CATSGGATDTQYF
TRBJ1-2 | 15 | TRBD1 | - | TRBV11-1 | TGTGCCAGCAGCTTATCGACAGGGGAAAACTATGGCTACACCTTC | CASSLSTGENYGYTF
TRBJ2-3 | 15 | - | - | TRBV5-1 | TGCGCCAGCAGCTTGGGGCTAGCGAGGGCAGATACGCAGTATTTT | CASSLGLARADTQYF
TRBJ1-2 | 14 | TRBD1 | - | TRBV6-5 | TGTGCCAGCAGGCAGGGGGTCAGGAACTATGGCTACACCTTC | CASRQGVRNYGYTF
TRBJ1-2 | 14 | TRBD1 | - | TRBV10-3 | TGTGCCATCAGGTCCACCGAGGGACAGCCAGGCTACACCTTC | CAIRSTEGQPGYTF
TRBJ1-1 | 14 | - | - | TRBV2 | TGTGCCAGCAGTACCAGCGGGCGAAACACTGAAGCTTTCTTT | CASSTSGRNTEAFF
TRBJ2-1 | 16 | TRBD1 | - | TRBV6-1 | TGTGCCAGCAGTGAAGCCGGGACAGGGTTTCCTTATGAGCAGTTCTTC | CASSEAGTGFPYEQFF
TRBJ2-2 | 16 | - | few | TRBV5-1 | TGCGCCAGCAGCCTGCAGACAGATCCGAGCACCGGGGAGCTGTTTTTT | CASSLQTDPSTGELFF
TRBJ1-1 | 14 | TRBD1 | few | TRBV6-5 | TGTGCCAGCAGTCAGACAGGGGCCAACACTGAAGCTTTCTTT | CASSQTGANTEAFF
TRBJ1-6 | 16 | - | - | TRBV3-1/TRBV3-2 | TGTGCCAGCAGCCAACCCTCGAGGTGGAGTAATTCACCCCTCCACTTT | CASSQPSRWSNSPLHF
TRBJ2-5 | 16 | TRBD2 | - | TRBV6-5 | TGTGCCAGCAGTTGGGCTAGCGGGGGTCATCAAGAGACCCAGTACTTC | CASSWASGGHQETQYF